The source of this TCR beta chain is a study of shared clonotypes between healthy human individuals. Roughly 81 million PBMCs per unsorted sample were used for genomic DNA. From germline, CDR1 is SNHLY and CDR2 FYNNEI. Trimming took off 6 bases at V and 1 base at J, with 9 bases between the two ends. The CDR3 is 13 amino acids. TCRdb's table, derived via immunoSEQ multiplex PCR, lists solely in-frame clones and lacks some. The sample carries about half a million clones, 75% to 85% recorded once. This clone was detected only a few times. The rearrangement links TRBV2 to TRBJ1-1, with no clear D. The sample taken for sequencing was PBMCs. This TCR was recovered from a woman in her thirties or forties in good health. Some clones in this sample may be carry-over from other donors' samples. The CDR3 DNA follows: TGTGCCAGCAGCGCAGACGGGAACACTGAAGCTTTCTTT. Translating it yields CASSADGNTEAFF.